The clone carrying this T cell receptor (beta chain) was seen only once. The table came from immunoSEQ multiplex PCR; TCRdb's copy has only in-frame clones and leaves some out. Of approximately 280,000 clones listed, approximately 86% are singletons. The CDR3 is 12 residues long. Per germline, CDR1 GTSNPN and CDR2 SVGIG (reference sequence). Trimming shortened V by 2 bases and J by 6 bases, and 8 bases separated the two germline ends. This entry is derived from a study of blood T cell repertoires in COVID-19. Study-level background: Acute and convalescent COVID-19 specimens originated in the United States, Italy and Spain. PBMCs, B-cell-depleted T cells, or T cells provided the cDNA or gDNA that made up the material.

V usage is TRBV30 and J usage is TRBJ1-5; D is unresolved. Sequencing was done on a sample of peripheral blood. The receptor's source is a woman aged 30 to 39 who had recovered from COVID-19. This CDR3 is CAWSLGGQPQHF. CDR3 DNA sequence: TGTGCCTGGAGTTTGGGAGGTCAGCCCCAGCATTTT. The full variable domain, its missing parts supplied by reference TRBV30 and TRBJ1-5, is SQTIHQWPATLVQPVGSPLSLECTVEGTSNPNLYWYRQAAGRGLQLLFYSVGIGQISSEVPQNLSASRPQDRQFILSSKKLLLSDSGFYLCAWSLGGQPQHFGDGTRLSIL.